The rows below give T cell receptor beta chains drawn from one sample of a study of blood T cells in healthy people across ages. TCRdb re-called the 5' RACE reads through MiXCR, storing one row per CDR3 protein. Of about 570,000 distinct CDR3 sequences in the sample, around 27% were seen once. These data were also reused for a study on T cells of mothers and their children.

Input material: blood. Receptors originate from a boy between 2 and 10 years old in good health. Both conserved end residues are part of each CDR3. A D gene is named only where the DNA matches it firmly. Rows give clone size only sometimes, using once, few, many, or a class for an expanded clone.

v_call	d_call	clone_size	j_call	cdr3_nt	cdr3_aa
TRBV7-9	TRBD2	-	TRBJ2-7	TGTGCCAGCAGCTTAGTTGGGCGGGAGAACTACGAGCAGTACTTC	CASSLVGRENYEQYF
TRBV2	TRBD1	few	TRBJ1-6	TGTGCCAGCAGTGAGGAGGGGGCAGGTTCACCCCTCCACTTT	CASSEEGAGSPLHF
TRBV29-1	-	-	TRBJ2-7	TGCAGCGTTGGGGGGGCGGGACCCTACGAGCAGTACTTC	CSVGGAGPYEQYF
TRBV7-9	-	few	TRBJ2-7	TGTGCCAGCAGCACCACCGGGACGGTAATCAACGAGCAGTACTTC	CASSTTGTVINEQYF
TRBV7-9	TRBD1	few	TRBJ2-7	TGTGCCAGCAGCTTCCCGGGACAGTCGTACGAGCAGTACTTC	CASSFPGQSYEQYF
TRBV7-2	-	-	TRBJ2-7	TGTGCCAGCAGCTCCCAACGGGACATTTTGGTTACAGAGCAGTACTTC	CASSSQRDILVTEQYF
TRBV5-1	TRBD2	-	TRBJ2-1	TGCGCCAGCAGGGAGACTAGCGGGGGGGAAGCGTACAATGAGCAGTTCTTC	CASRETSGGEAYNEQFF
TRBV6-1	-	-	TRBJ2-7	TGTGCCAGCTGTTTCACTGACATCTCCTACGAGCAGTACTTC	CASCFTDISYEQYF
TRBV20-1	-	few	TRBJ1-2	TGCAGTGCTCAAGGACCGGGACGCAATGGCTACACCTTC	CSAQGPGRNGYTF
TRBV5-1	-	-	TRBJ2-2	TGCGCCAGCACCCGAGGATCGAACACCGGGGAGCTGTTTTTT	CASTRGSNTGELFF
TRBV7-2	-	few	TRBJ2-1	TGTGCCAGCAGCCTACAGGGAGGGGGAAGGCGGAATGAGCAGTTCTTC	CASSLQGGGRRNEQFF
TRBV12-3/TRBV12-4	-	few	TRBJ2-1	TGTGCCAGCAGCCGGGGCGGTACCCTTTACAATGAGCAGTTCTTC	CASSRGGTLYNEQFF
TRBV4-3	TRBD1	-	TRBJ1-2	TGCGCCAGCAGCCAAGAAGCACAGGGGGCTGAAGGCTACACCTTC	CASSQEAQGAEGYTF
TRBV5-1	-	-	TRBJ2-7	TGCGCCAGCAGCTTGTGGGCAGAGTCCTACGAGCAGTACTTC	CASSLWAESYEQYF
TRBV20-1	TRBD1	many	TRBJ1-2	TGCAGTGCTGGCAAACAGGGGGGTACTAACTATGGCTACACCTTC	CSAGKQGGTNYGYTF